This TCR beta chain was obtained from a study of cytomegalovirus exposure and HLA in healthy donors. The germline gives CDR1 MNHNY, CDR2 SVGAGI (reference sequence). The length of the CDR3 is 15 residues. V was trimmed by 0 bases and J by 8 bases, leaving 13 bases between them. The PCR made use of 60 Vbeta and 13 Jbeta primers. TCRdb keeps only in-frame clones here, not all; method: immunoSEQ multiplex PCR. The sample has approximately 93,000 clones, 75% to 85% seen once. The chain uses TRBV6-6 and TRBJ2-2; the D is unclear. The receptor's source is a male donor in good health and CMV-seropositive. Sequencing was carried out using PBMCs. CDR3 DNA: TGTGCCAGCAGTTACTCGGTCCACGATGCGGGGGAGCTGTTTTTT. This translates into CASSYSVHDAGELFF.